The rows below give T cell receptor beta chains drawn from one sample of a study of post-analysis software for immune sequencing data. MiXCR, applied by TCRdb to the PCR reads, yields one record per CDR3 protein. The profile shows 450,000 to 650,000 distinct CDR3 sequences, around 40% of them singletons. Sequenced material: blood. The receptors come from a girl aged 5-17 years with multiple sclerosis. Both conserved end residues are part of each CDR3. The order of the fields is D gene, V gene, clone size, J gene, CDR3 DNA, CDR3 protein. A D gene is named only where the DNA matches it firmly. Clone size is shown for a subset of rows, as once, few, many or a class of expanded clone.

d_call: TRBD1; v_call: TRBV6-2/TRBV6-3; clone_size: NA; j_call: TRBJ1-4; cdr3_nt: TGTGCCAGCAGCCATTCGTCCGGGACAGGGAATGAAAAACTGTTTTTT; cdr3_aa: CASSHSSGTGNEKLFF
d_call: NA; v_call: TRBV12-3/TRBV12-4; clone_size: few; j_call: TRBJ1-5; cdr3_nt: TGTGCCAGCAGTCCAGGGATGGGGGGGCAGAGCAATCAGCCCCAGCATTTT; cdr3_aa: CASSPGMGGQSNQPQHF
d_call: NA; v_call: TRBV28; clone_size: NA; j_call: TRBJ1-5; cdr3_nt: TGTGCCAACAGCCCGTCCCTCGCAAGACAGGGCAATCAGCCCCAGCATTTT; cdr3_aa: CANSPSLARQGNQPQHF
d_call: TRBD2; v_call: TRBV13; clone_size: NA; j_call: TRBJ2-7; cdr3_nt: TGTGCCAGCAGCGCATACCCGAGGACTAGCGACGAGCAGTACTTC; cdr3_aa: CASSAYPRTSDEQYF
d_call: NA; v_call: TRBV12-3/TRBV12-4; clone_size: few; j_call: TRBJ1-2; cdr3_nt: TGTGCCAGCAGTCCCTCAGGGTCCGAACATGGCTACACCTTC; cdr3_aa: CASSPSGSEHGYTF
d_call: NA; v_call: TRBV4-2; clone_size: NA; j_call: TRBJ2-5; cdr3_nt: TGTGCCAGCAGCCAAGGGAGAACCACTCGCCAAGAGACCCAGTACTTC; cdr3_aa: CASSQGRTTRQETQYF
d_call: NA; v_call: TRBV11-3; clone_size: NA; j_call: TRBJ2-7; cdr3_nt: TGTGCCAGCAGCATGGGGGCCTACGAGCAGTACTTC; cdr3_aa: CASSMGAYEQYF
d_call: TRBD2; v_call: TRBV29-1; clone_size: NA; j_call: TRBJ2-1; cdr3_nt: TGCAGCGTTCGGGGGCCTAGCGGGAGTCTGGGGGCTTACAATGAGCAGTTCTTC; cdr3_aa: CSVRGPSGSLGAYNEQFF
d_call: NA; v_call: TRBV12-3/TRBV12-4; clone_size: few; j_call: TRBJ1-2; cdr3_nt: TGTGCCAGCAGTCCGACGGACCTTAACTATGGCTACACCTTC; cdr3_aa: CASSPTDLNYGYTF
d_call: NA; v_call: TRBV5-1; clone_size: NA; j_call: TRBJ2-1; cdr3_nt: TGCGCCAGCAGCTTGGCCGGCCGTCAACGGGTTAGGGACGATGAGCAGTTCTTC; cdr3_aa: CASSLAGRQRVRDDEQFF
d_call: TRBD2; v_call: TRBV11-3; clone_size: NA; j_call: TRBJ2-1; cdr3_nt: TGTGCCAGCAGCCTTCTAGCGGGAGGCTTAAATGAGCAGTTCTTC; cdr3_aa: CASSLLAGGLNEQFF
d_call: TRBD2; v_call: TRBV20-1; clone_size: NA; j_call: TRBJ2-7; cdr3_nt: TGCAGTGCGAGCGGGAGGGCCCACGAGCAGTACTTC; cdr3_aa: CSASGRAHEQYF
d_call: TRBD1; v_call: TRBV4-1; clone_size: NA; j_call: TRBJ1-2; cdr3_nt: TGCGCCACATACGGGGACAGGGGCCCGCATAACTATGGCTACACCTTC; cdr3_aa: CATYGDRGPHNYGYTF
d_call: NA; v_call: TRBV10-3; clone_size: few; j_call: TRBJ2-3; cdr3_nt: TGTGCCATCAGTGGGGGGGGCACAGATACGCAGTATTTT; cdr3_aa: CAISGGGTDTQYF
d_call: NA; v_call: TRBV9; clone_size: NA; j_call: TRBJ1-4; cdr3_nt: TGTGCCAGCAGCGTAGAGGACAGTGAAAAACTGTTTTTT; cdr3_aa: CASSVEDSEKLFF
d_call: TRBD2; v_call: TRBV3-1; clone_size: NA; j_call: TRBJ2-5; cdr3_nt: TGTGCCAGCAGCCAAGAGGTCCTAGCGGGAGGGCCGTATGCGGCCTACAATGAGCAGTACTTC; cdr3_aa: CASSQEVLAGGPYAAYNEQYF
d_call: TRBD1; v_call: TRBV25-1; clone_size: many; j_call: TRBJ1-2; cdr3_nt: TGTGCCAGCAGTCTGACAGGGGCGGATGGCTACACCTTC; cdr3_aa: CASSLTGADGYTF
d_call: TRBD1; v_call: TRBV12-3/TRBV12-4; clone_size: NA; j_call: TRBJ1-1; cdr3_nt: TGTGCCAGCAGTTTTCAGGGGGGGATGAACACTGAAGCTTTCTTT; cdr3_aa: CASSFQGGMNTEAFF
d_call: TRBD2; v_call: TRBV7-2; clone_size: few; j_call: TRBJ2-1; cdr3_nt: TGTGCCAGCAGCTTAGTCAGCGCGGGAGGTGAGCAGTTCTTC; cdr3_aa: CASSLVSAGGEQFF
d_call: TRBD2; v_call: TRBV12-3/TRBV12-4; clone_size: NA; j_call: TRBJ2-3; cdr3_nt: TGTGCCAGCAGCCTCAGCGGGGGGCACACAGATACGCAGTATTTT; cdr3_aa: CASSLSGGHTDTQYF
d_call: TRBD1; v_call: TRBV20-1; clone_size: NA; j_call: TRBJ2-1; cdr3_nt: TGCAGTGTTAGTGAGATACCGGGGCAGGGGGCTGATGAGCAGTTCTTC; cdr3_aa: CSVSEIPGQGADEQFF
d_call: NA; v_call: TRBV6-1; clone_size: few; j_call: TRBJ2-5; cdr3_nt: TGTGCCAGCAGGAGACCGCAGAGGGGCGAGACCCAGTACTTC; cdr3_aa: CASRRPQRGETQYF
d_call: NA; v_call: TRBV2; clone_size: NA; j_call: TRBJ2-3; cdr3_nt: TGTGCCAGCGCCCCGGACTATCCAGGTACGCAGTATTTT; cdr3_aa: CASAPDYPGTQYF
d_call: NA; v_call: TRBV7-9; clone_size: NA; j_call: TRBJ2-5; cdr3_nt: TGTGCCAGCAGCTTTCCCGGGCAGGGCCTGACGGAGACCCAGTACTTC; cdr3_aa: CASSFPGQGLTETQYF
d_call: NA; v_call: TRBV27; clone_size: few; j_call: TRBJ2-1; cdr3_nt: TGTGCCAGCCTTGAAATGCGGGGACACTACAATGAGCAGTTCTTC; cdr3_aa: CASLEMRGHYNEQFF
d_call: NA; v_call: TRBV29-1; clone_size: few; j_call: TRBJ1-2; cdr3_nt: TGCAGCGTTGAACGGGACAACAACTATGGCTACACCTTC; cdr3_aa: CSVERDNNYGYTF
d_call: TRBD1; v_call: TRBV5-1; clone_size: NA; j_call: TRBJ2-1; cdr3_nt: TGCGCCAGCAGCTTGGCCGTTGGGACAGGGTGCAATGAGCAGTTCTTC; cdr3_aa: CASSLAVGTGCNEQFF
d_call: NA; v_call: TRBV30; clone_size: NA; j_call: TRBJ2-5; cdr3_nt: TGTGCCTACACTAGGGTCGGGGAGACCCAGTACTTC; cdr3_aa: CAYTRVGETQYF
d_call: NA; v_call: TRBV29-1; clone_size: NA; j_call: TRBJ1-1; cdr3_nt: TGCAGCGTTGATGCCTCAGGGTATGAAGCTTTCTTT; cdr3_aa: CSVDASGYEAFF
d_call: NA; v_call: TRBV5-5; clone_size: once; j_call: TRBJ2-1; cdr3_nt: TGTGCCAGCAGCAATTCACAGATTAGGTCCTACAATGAGCAGTTCTTC; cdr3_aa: CASSNSQIRSYNEQFF
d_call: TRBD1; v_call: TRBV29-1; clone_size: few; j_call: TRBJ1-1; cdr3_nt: TGCAGGGGTGGGGCAGGGGGCATTTCTGACACTGAAGCTTTCTTT; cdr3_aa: CRGGAGGISDTEAFF
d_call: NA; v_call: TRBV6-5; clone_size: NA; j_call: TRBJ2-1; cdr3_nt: TGTGCCAGCAGTTACTCGGGGGGTTGGGGGCCCAATGAGCAGTTCTTC; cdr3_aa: CASSYSGGWGPNEQFF
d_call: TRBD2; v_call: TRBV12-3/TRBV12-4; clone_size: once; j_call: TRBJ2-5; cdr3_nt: TGTGCCAGCAGTTCCCTAGCGGGAGCCGGGGAAGAGACCCAGTACTTC; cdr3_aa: CASSSLAGAGEETQYF